This T cell receptor (beta chain) stems from a study of cytomegalovirus exposure and HLA in healthy donors. Amplification used 60 Vbeta primers and 13 Jbeta primers. Profiled with immunoSEQ multiplex PCR; TCRdb holds only in-frame clones, not every one. Of 100,000 to 120,000 clones in the sample, around 86% were seen once. The CDR3 has 15 amino acids. V was clipped by 0 bases and J by 4 bases; unmatched bases: 5. Germline-derived CDR1 and CDR2 are SGDLS and YYNGEE. Sample: PBMCs. The receptor comes from a man in his forties or fifties in good health and CMV-seronegative. The chain carries TRBV9 and TRBJ2-5, with TRBD2 matching over 8 bases. The CDR3 reads CASSVGAGGGETQYF. The CDR3 coding sequence is TGTGCCAGCAGCGTAGGGGCGGGGGGAGGAGAGACCCAGTACTTC.